Shown below are 23 T cell receptor beta chains from a single sample sequenced in a study of cytomegalovirus exposure and HLA in healthy donors. The PCR contained 60 Vbeta and 13 Jbeta primers. Sequencing used immunoSEQ multiplex PCR; TCRdb keeps in-frame clones, though not all of them. The table shows more than 120,000 clones, with 80% to 85% occurring only once. Sequenced: PBMCs. These receptor sequences come from a young woman in good health and CMV-seronegative.

This chain links TRBV27 with TRBJ1-1; no reliable D call. Germline loops: CDR1 MNHEY, CDR2 SMNVEV (reference sequence). There are 13 residues in the CDR3. V was trimmed by 7 bases and J by 1 base, leaving 10 bases between them. The CDR3 region has the DNA TGTGCCAGCAATATGCGAAGGAACACTGAAGCTTTCTTT. Translating it yields CASNMRRNTEAFF.

The chain recombines TRBV28 with TRBJ2-7; D is possibly TRBD1 (6 bases). The CDR3 extends over 13 amino acids. V was trimmed by 3 bases and J by 9 bases, leaving 15 bases between them. Per germline, CDR1 MDHEN and CDR2 SYDVKM. CDR3 amino acids: CASSFPPGAGQYF. CDR3 coding DNA: TGTGCCAGCAGTTTCCCCCCAGGGGCTGGGCAGTACTTC.

CDR3 in DNA: TGTGCCAGCAGTTCCGGGACTAGCGGGAGGCTCCAAAAGCAGTTCTTC. As protein: CASSSGTSGRLQKQFF. The rearrangement joins TRBV11-1 to TRBJ2-1; 15 bases are shared with TRBD2. The V gene end was trimmed by 6 bases and the J gene end by 11 bases; junction bases not matched to a gene: 11. Germline CDR1 and CDR2: SGHAT and FQDESV (reference sequence). CDR3 size: 16 residues.

This chain connects TRBV4-3 to TRBJ1-2; a possible D gene is TRBD1 (5 bases). Germline V gene sequence: CDR1 LGHNA, CDR2 YSLEER. The CDR3 is made up of 15 amino acids. V lost 2 bases to trimming and J lost 4 bases, with 14 bases between them. The CDR3 DNA reads TGCGCCAGCAGCCAATTATCGCAGGGCGGCTATGGCTACACCTTC. This sequence encodes CASSQLSQGGYGYTF.

The genes are TRBV5-1 and TRBJ2-5, with D tentatively TRBD2 (5 bases). This CDR3 region has 14 residues. Deletions cut 2 bases from V and 3 bases from J, with 11 bases between. Per germline, CDR1 SGHRS and CDR2 YFSETQ. The CDR3 reads CASSFSGWEETQYF. The CDR3 DNA reads TGCGCCAGCAGCTTCTCGGGGTGGGAAGAGACCCAGTACTTC.

The chain couples TRBV27 to TRBJ1-1, with D maybe TRBD1 (6 bases). Looked up from germline, CDR1 is MNHEY and CDR2 is SMNVEV (reference sequence). This CDR3 has 15 residues. The V and J ends lost 4 bases and 3 bases respectively, with 15 bases between them. In DNA form, the CDR3 reads TGTGCCAGCAGTTGGTCGACAGGAACATACACTGAAGCTTTCTTT. As protein: CASSWSTGTYTEAFF.

This chain uses TRBV15 with TRBJ2-7; the D gene is possibly TRBD1 (5 bases). With 3 bases removed from V and 1 base from J, the gap between germline ends came to 7 bases. This CDR3 is 13 amino acids long. Germline V lookup: CDR1 LNHNV, CDR2 YYDKDF (reference sequence). The CDR3 protein is CATSRTDSYEQYF. The CDR3 DNA sequence: TGTGCCACCAGCAGGACAGATTCCTACGAGCAGTACTTC.

The chain uses TRBV2 and TRBJ1-1, with D uncertain. The germline V gene encodes CDR1 SNHLY and CDR2 FYNNEI. The CDR3 loop spans 11 amino acids. Trimming removed 6 bases at V and 4 bases at J, with 6 bases between. CDR3 nucleotides: TGTGCCAGCAGCGGTAGCACTGAAGCTTTCTTT. This sequence encodes CASSGSTEAFF.

The genes are TRBV5-1 and TRBJ2-1; 8 positions match TRBD2. Germline lookup yields CDR1 SGHRS and CDR2 YFSETQ. The length of the CDR3 is 14 residues. The J segment lost 7 bases and the V segment lost 0 bases, leaving 3 bases of the junction unmatched. The CDR3 loop is CASSLAGGLNEQFF. CDR3 bases: TGCGCCAGCAGCTTGGCGGGAGGGCTTAATGAGCAGTTCTTC.

In nucleotides, the CDR3 is TGCGCCAGCAGCCAAGTCTCTCGGGGGACGGGCTACACCTTC. Translation: CASSQVSRGTGYTF. The rearrangement links TRBV4-3 to TRBJ1-2, with D possibly being TRBD1 (5 bases). Germline CDR1 and CDR2: LGHNA and YSLEER. There are 14 residues in the CDR3. V lost 1 base and J 8 bases, leaving 14 bases between the germline ends.

The rearrangement links TRBV6-4 to TRBJ2-1, with D possibly matching TRBD1 (6 bases). There are 17 residues in the CDR3. In germline, CDR1 is MRHNA, CDR2 SNTAGT. The V and J ends lost 2 bases and 2 bases respectively, with 16 bases between them. CDR3 DNA sequence: TGTGCCAGCAGTGACGGGGGCCCGAGGACAACCTACAATGAGCAGTTCTTC. Translation: CASSDGGPRTTYNEQFF.

V is TRBV19 and J is TRBJ2-2; 7 bases are shared with TRBD2. The ends lost 5 bases at V and 4 bases at J; junction bases unmatched: 19. Per germline, CDR1 LNHDA and CDR2 SQIVND (reference sequence). The CDR3 contains 19 residues. CDR3 region: CASSPGRTSYVLGTGELFF. DNA of the CDR3: TGTGCCAGTAGTCCCGGCCGGACTAGTTATGTTTTGGGCACCGGGGAGCTGTTTTTT.

This clone has more than one count but fewer than ten. V is TRBV18 and J is TRBJ2-1; D might be TRBD2 (6 bases). Germline V gene sequence: CDR1 KGHSH, CDR2 LQKENI. V was clipped by 3 bases and J by 7 bases, with 19 bases between them. The CDR3 spans 16 residues. The CDR3: CASSPETSYAGNEQFF. In nucleotides, the CDR3 is TGTGCCAGCTCACCCGAGACGTCCTACGCGGGGAATGAGCAGTTCTTC.

This chain links TRBV6-5 with TRBJ2-3, with D tentatively TRBD2 (5 bases). Germline assignment: CDR1 MNHEY and CDR2 SVGAGI. V was clipped by 5 bases and J by 4 bases, with 10 bases between them. This CDR3 is 13 amino acids long. CDR3 in DNA: TGTGCCAGCAGTGGACCACTAGCAGATACGCAGTATTTT. Protein: CASSGPLADTQYF.

This clone was detected only a few times. The chain recombines TRBV7-9 with TRBJ2-1, with D tentatively TRBD1 (6 bases). The CDR3 has 12 amino acids. Germline loops: CDR1 SEHNR, CDR2 FQNEAQ (reference sequence). V gave up 7 bases and J gave up 10 bases, with 14 bases separating them. This chain's CDR3 is CASTRDMSEQFF. The CDR3 DNA sequence: TGTGCCAGCACCCGGGACATGAGCGAGCAGTTCTTC.

This clone is a singleton in its sample. The chain uses TRBV6-4 and TRBJ2-3, with 8 bases lining up with TRBD2. CDR3 length: 15 residues. From germline, CDR1 is MRHNA and CDR2 SNTAGT. The J segment lost 4 bases and the V segment lost 4 bases, leaving 7 bases of the junction unmatched. The CDR3 DNA is TGTGCCAGCAGTGCGAAACACGGGGGGGCAGATACGCAGTATTTT. Protein product: CASSAKHGGADTQYF.

V is TRBV28 and J is TRBJ2-2, with 9 nucleotides matching TRBD2. The CDR3 extends over 14 amino acids. V shed 3 bases, J shed 5 bases, and the junction held 1 base outside the gene matches. Germline CDR1 is MDHEN and CDR2 is SYDVKM. The CDR3 region is CASSFSGSTGELFF. CDR3 DNA: TGTGCCAGCAGTTTTAGCGGGAGTACCGGGGAGCTGTTTTTT. The whole variable domain, remainder taken from reference TRBV28 and TRBJ2-2, is DVKVTQSSRYLVKRTGEKVFLECVQDMDHENMFWYRQDPGLGLRLIYFSYDVKMKEKGDIPEGYSVSREKKERFSLILESASTNQTSMYLCASSFSGSTGELFFGEGSRLTVL.

The V call is TRBV29-1, the J call TRBJ1-2, with D maybe TRBD1 (5 bases). The CDR3 runs 12 residues. Deletions cut 7 bases from V and 2 bases from J, with 11 bases between. Germline assignment: CDR1 SQVTM and CDR2 ANQGSEA. Here the CDR3 reads CSAQTENYGYTF. The DNA of the CDR3 is TGCAGCGCCCAGACAGAGAACTATGGCTACACCTTC.

The table lists this clone with a few counts. The chain links TRBV4-3 to TRBJ2-7; TRBD2 aligns across 8 bases. V lost 4 bases to trimming and J lost 6 bases; unmatched junction nucleotides: 5. This CDR3 comprises 13 residues. CDR1 and CDR2 (germline): LGHNA, YSLEER. This CDR3 is CASSRSGTSEQYF. CDR3 DNA sequence: TGCGCCAGCAGCCGCTCTGGGACTAGCGAGCAGTACTTC.

A remark on this clone: This CDR3 is also generated by other DNA sequences in the sample. This chain joins TRBV30 and TRBJ2-7; the D gene is possibly TRBD2 (5 bases). Trimming shortened V by 0 bases and J by 3 bases, and 6 bases separated the two germline ends. The CDR3 covers 12 residues. Germline V gene data show CDR1 as GTSNPN and CDR2 as SVGIG (reference sequence). The CDR3 protein is CAWSVRGYEQYF. The CDR3 region has the DNA TGTGCCTGGAGTGTTCGGGGCTACGAGCAGTACTTC.

This clone was recorded only once. V is TRBV7-2 and J is TRBJ2-5; TRBD1 matches at 7 bases. Trimming took 5 bases from V and 3 from J; bases not matched to a gene: 9. From germline, CDR1 is SGHTA and CDR2 FQGNSA. The CDR3 contains 15 residues. This chain's CDR3 is CASSLNRGLEETQYF. CDR3 nucleotides: TGTGCCAGCAGCCTGAACAGGGGCCTGGAAGAGACCCAGTACTTC.

The gene calls are TRBV7-3 and TRBJ2-5, with a possible D match to TRBD1 (6 bases). The assigned J gene may be wrong: the sequence end matches TRBJ2-7 better. Germline CDR1 SGHTA, CDR2 FQGTGA. This CDR3 is built from 13 residues. CDR3 nucleotides: TGTGCCAGCGGGCAGGGGCAGGGTTACGAGCAGTACTTC. Translation gives CASGQGQGYEQYF.

The gene calls are TRBV10-1 and TRBJ2-2; D may be TRBD2 (5 bases). The V end was cut by 7 bases, the J end by 4 bases, with 10 bases between. Per the germline V gene, CDR1 is WNHNN and CDR2 is SYGVQD (reference sequence). The CDR3 contains 13 residues. The CDR3 DNA sequence: TGCGCCAGCACCGAGGGATTCACCGGGGAGCTGTTTTTT. Its protein is CASTEGFTGELFF.